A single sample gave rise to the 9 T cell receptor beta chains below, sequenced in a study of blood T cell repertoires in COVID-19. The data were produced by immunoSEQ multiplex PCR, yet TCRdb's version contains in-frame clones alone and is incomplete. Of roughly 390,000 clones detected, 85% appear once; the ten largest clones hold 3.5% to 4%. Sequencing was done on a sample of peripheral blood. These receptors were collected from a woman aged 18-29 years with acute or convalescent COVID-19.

The CDR3 is CASSQVPIQGQGYTF. Here the CDR3 DNA reads TGCGCCAGCAGCCAAGTTCCCATACAGGGGCAAGGCTACACCTTC. The V call is TRBV4-1, the J call TRBJ1-2; 7 nucleotides agree with TRBD1. The germline gives CDR1 MGHRA, CDR2 YSYEKL. This CDR3 has 15 amino acids. Losses at the gene ends were 1 base for V and 8 bases for J; bases not matched to a gene: 10.

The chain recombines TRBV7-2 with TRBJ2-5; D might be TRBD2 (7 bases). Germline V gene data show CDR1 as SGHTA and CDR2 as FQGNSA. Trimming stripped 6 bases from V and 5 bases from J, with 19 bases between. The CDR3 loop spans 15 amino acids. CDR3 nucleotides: TGTGCCAGCAGACCCGGAGGGCGGGGGCTGGAGACCCAGTACTTC. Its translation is CASRPGGRGLETQYF.

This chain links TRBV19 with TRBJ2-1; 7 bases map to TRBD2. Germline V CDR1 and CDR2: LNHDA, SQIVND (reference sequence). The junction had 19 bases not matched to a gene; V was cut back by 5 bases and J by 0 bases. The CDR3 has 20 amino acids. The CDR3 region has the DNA TGTGCCAGTAGTGCGTTTTCGGGGCCACTAGCGATGAGCTCCTACAATGAGCAGTTCTTC. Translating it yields CASSAFSGPLAMSSYNEQFF. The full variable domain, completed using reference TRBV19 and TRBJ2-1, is DGGITQSPKYLFRKEGQNVTLSCEQNLNHDAMYWYRQDPGQGLRLIYYSQIVNDFQKGDIAEGYSVSREKKESFPLTVTSAQKNPTAFYLCASSAFSGPLAMSSYNEQFFGPGTRLTVL.

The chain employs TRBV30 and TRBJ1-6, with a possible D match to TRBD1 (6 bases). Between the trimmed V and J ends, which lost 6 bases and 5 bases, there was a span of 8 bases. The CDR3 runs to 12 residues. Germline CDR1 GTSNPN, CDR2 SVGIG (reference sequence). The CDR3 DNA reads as TGTGCCTGCTACAGGGATAATTCACCCCTCCACTTT. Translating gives CACYRDNSPLHF.

The CDR3 here is CASSPPGTDITGELFF. The CDR3 DNA is TGTGCCAGCAGCCCCCCGGGGACAGACATCACCGGGGAGCTGTTTTTT. This chain connects TRBV5-4 to TRBJ2-2; 7 bases map to TRBD1. The CDR3 spans 16 residues. Germline lookup yields CDR1 SGHNT and CDR2 YYREEE (reference sequence). Trimming cost V 4 bases and J 4 bases; bases outside gene matches: 10.

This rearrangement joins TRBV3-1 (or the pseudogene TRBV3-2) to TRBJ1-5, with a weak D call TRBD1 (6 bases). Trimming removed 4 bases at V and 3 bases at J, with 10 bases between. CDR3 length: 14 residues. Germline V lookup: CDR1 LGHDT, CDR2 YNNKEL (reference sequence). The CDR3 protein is CASSRGTHNQPQHF. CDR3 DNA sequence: TGTGCCAGCAGCCGGGGGACACACAATCAGCCCCAGCATTTT.

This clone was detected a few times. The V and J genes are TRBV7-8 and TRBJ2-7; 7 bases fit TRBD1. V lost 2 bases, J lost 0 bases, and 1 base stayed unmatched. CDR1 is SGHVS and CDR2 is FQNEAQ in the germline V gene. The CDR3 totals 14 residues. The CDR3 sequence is CASSLRDSSYEQYF. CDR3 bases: TGTGCCAGCAGCTTAAGGGACAGCTCCTACGAGCAGTACTTC. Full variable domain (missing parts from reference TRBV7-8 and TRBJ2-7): GAGVSQSPRYKVAKRGQDVALRCDPISGHVSLFWYQQALGQGPEFLTYFQNEAQLDKSGLPSDRFFAERPEGSVSTLKIQRTQQEDSAVYLCASSLRDSSYEQYFGPGTRLTVT.

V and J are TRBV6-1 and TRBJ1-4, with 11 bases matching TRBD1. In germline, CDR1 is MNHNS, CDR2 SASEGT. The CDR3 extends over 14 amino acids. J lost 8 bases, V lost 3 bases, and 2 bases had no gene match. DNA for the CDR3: TGTGCCAGCAGTGAGGGACAGGGGGTCGAAAAACTGTTTTTT. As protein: CASSEGQGVEKLFF.

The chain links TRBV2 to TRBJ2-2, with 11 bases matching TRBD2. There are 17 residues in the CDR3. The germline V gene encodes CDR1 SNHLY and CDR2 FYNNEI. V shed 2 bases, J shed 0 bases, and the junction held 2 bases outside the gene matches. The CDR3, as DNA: TGTGCCAGCAGTGAAACTAGCGGGGGAGCGAACACCGGGGAGCTGTTTTTT. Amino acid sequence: CASSETSGGANTGELFF.